This T cell receptor beta chain was sequenced for a study of T cell responses to AZD1222 COVID-19 vaccine (dated by TCRdb to 2020 to 2022). Background on the whole study: AZD1222 recipients given second doses at about 4 weeks or at about 12 weeks were pooled, since spike-specific TCR depth and breadth were not found to differ between the two schedules. A total of about 230 trial participants underwent TCR sequencing, of whom roughly 210 received two doses of AZD1222 and about 26 received two doses of the MenACWY control vaccine. Trial participants were enrolled into age subgroups of 18-55, 56-69 and 70-plus years, which contained about 150, 27 and 61 TCR-sequenced participants, respectively. The investigation overall reported the following: After two AZD1222 doses, both the breadth and the depth of spike-specific TCRs were significantly higher than at day 0 and than in MenACWY recipients. Participants were mostly white British, with more females than males. The authors suggested clonal diversity may have been underestimated. Reportedly, almost half of the unique spike-specific TCRs recognized epitopes lying outside the regions that are mutated in the B.1.351 and B.1.1.7 variants. In the small 56-69-year group, the increase in depth fell short of significance, most likely because of low power. The whole spike protein was spanned by vaccine-associated CD4 TCRs, and dominant responses were seen in regions 160-218 and 743-854. Conclusions about previously exposed vaccinees are limited because only six or seven AZD1222 recipients were SARS-CoV-2 seropositive at baseline. Because no day 14 peak-response samples were available, repertoires were characterized only after the peak T cell response.

The CDR3 regions of human TCRbeta chains were subjected to immunosequencing. Regarding the original processing steps: Repertoire TCRs were checked for matches against a reference library of SARS-CoV-2-specific TCRs that had been generated using the MIRA antigen-specificity platform. Breadth was defined as the fraction of unique TCRs that were SARS-CoV-2-associated, and depth was defined as the fraction of total T cells that were SARS-CoV-2-associated. Using the MIRA data, each spike-specific TCR was mapped to the spike region that the TCR reacts to and placed in a CD4 or CD8 class. Log10-transformed breadth and depth values were compared by one-way ANOVA with Sidak's multiple comparisons tests. Drawn from immuneACCESS, this table holds only the in-frame rearrangements with V and J called that TCRdb kept. Clones are partly lost; checked studies trace under half to an unresolved V gene and leave the rest unexplained. The D gene and trimming were derived from the DNA, and the V and J assignments and clone size from that table. This sample gives about 180,000 clones in total; roughly nine tenths of them show up just once. In total, the top ten clones hold about 1.9% of the sample.

In the case of this clone: Its antigen target is currently unknown. No much larger clone exists at a distance of one base, and base qualities are not known.

What the time point label conveys for this sample: baseline before first vaccination. The vaccinee samples were drawn from two UK trials, COV001 and COV002, one of which was a single-blind randomized controlled phase 2/3 trial testing AZD1222 (ChAdOx1 nCoV-19) in healthy adults. For TCRbeta chain sequencing, PBMC samples from trial participants were taken at day 0 and at day 28 after the second dose. CDR3 length: 15 amino acids, cysteine to phenylalanine. Only the CDR3 part of the read is kept: 45 bases, read in frame from the first base. The starting material was peripheral blood, obtained on day 0 of AZD1222 vaccination. The rearranged segments are TRBV21-1 and TRBJ2-5; the listed D gene, TRBD2, was not tested against the DNA. TRBV21-1 is flagged as a pseudogene. The clonotype comes from an adult in good health. The sequence in DNA is TGTGCCAGCAGCAAAGAGACTAGCGGAAAAGAGACCCAGTACTTC. This gives the protein CASSKETSGKETQYF.